This passage covers 19 T cell receptor beta chains from one sample sequenced in a study of T cell changes during pregnancy in multiple sclerosis. The protocol was immunoSEQ multiplex PCR, while the TCRdb copy is restricted to in-frame clones and leaves out a portion. The profile shows around 88,000 clones, more than 85% of them singletons. Sample: peripheral blood, taken in the first trimester of pregnancy. The receptor source for this set is a female donor with multiple sclerosis, enrolled in a pregnancy study.

V gene TRBV7-6 combines with J gene TRBJ2-1, with 11 nucleotides matching TRBD1. The CDR3 extends over 15 amino acids. V gave up 6 bases and J gave up 7 bases; unmatched junction bases: 8. Germline lookup yields CDR1 SGHVS and CDR2 FNYEAQ. CDR3 DNA sequence: TGTGCCAGCAGTCCCGGGACAGGGGGAGGGAATGAGCAGTTCTTC. Protein product: CASSPGTGGGNEQFF. Full variable domain (missing parts from reference TRBV7-6 and TRBJ2-1): GAGVSQSPRYKVTKRGQDVALRCDPISGHVSLYWYRQALGQGPEFLTYFNYEAQQDKSGLPNDRFSAERPEGSISTLTIQRTEQRDSAMYRCASSPGTGGGNEQFFGPGTRLTVL.

This clone has only one observation. The chain carries TRBV11-3 and TRBJ2-3, with TRBD2 matching over 13 bases. Germline trimming cut 6 bases from V and 6 bases from J; bases unmatched to any gene: 9. The germline V gene encodes CDR1 SGHNT and CDR2 YENEEA. The CDR3 consists of 16 residues. CDR3 sequence: CASSIRLAGGLDTQYF. DNA for the CDR3: TGTGCCAGCAGTATTAGACTAGCGGGAGGACTGGATACGCAGTATTTT.

The chain recombines TRBV7-9 with TRBJ1-1; D is undetermined. V lost 2 bases and J 1 base, leaving 5 bases between the germline ends. This CDR3 is built from 13 residues. CDR1 and CDR2 from the germline V gene are SEHNR and FQNEAQ (reference sequence). CDR3 sequence: CASSLTANTEAFF. In DNA form, the CDR3 reads TGTGCCAGCAGCTTAACAGCGAACACTGAAGCTTTCTTT. The full variable domain, rest sourced from reference TRBV7-9 and TRBJ1-1, is DTGVSQNPRHKITKRGQNVTFRCDPISEHNRLYWYRQTLGQGPEFLTYFQNEAQLEKSRLLSDRFSAERPKGSFSTLEIQRTEQGDSAMYLCASSLTANTEAFFGQGTRLTVV.

The chain recombines TRBV4-3 with TRBJ2-1; possibly TRBD1 for D (6 bases). Germline V gives CDR1 LGHNA, CDR2 YSLEER. Trimming stripped 8 bases from V and 9 bases from J, with 14 bases between. The CDR3 spans 12 residues. The CDR3 region has the DNA TGCGCCAGCGGACGACAGGCGGGTGAGCAGTTCTTC. It translates to CASGRQAGEQFF.

V and J are TRBV6-1 and TRBJ2-4, with a weak D call TRBD2 (6 bases). The CDR3 consists of 15 residues. The V end lost 4 bases, the J end lost 0 bases, and 10 bases lay between the germline ends. The V gene's germline CDR1 is MNHNS and CDR2 SASEGT. The DNA of the CDR3 is TGTGCCAGCAGTGTCGCGGGGACAGCCAAAAACATTCAGTACTTC. Its translation: CASSVAGTAKNIQYF.

This clone was seen more than once but under ten times. This chain joins TRBV10-3 and TRBJ1-1; 8 bases map to TRBD1. This CDR3 is 15 amino acids long. J was trimmed by 5 bases and V by 6 bases; bases with no gene match: 11. Germline V gene data show CDR1 as ENHRY and CDR2 as SYGVKD. The CDR3 sequence is CAISANDRGGTEAFF. The DNA for the CDR3 is TGTGCCATCAGCGCCAACGACAGGGGTGGGACTGAAGCTTTCTTT.

J is TRBJ2-7 and V is TRBV28, with D perhaps matching TRBD2 (6 bases). Trimming stripped 7 bases from V and 5 bases from J, with 15 bases between. There are 13 residues in the CDR3. The germline V gene encodes CDR1 MDHEN and CDR2 SYDVKM. CDR3 protein: CASNLATGNEQYF. The CDR3 bases are TGTGCCAGCAACCTAGCGACCGGGAACGAGCAGTACTTC. Looking up the rest from reference TRBV28 and TRBJ2-7 gives the full variable domain: DVKVTQSSRYLVKRTGEKVFLECVQDMDHENMFWYRQDPGLGLRLIYFSYDVKMKEKGDIPEGYSVSREKKERFSLILESASTNQTSMYLCASNLATGNEQYFGPGTRLTVT.

The V gene is TRBV7-9, the J gene TRBJ2-7, with D unclear. CDR3 size: 12 residues. Germline CDR1 reads SEHNR; CDR2 reads FQNEAQ (reference sequence). V lost 3 bases, J lost 3 bases, and 6 bases lay in between. This CDR3 reads CASSLPGYEQYF. The CDR3 coding sequence is TGTGCCAGCAGCTTGCCAGGCTACGAGCAGTACTTC.

The CDR3 sequence is CASSMYGNNEQFF. The CDR3 region has the DNA TGTGCCAGTAGTATGTACGGGAACAATGAGCAGTTCTTC. This rearrangement joins TRBV19 to TRBJ2-1; D might be TRBD2 (5 bases). Germline loops: CDR1 LNHDA, CDR2 SQIVND (reference sequence). V gave up 3 bases and J gave up 5 bases, with 8 bases separating them. This CDR3 is 13 amino acids long.

In DNA, the CDR3 is TGTGCCAGCACTCGAACAGGGGACCTCACTGAAGCTTTCTTT. Its protein is CASTRTGDLTEAFF. V usage is TRBV9 and J usage is TRBJ1-1, with TRBD1 matching 7 bases. The J segment lost 4 bases and the V segment lost 6 bases, leaving 9 bases of the junction unmatched. Per germline, CDR1 SGDLS and CDR2 YYNGEE. CDR3 length: 14 residues.

The genes are TRBV4-2 and TRBJ1-3, with D unresolved. The CDR3 spans 16 residues. V gave up 8 bases and J gave up 0 bases, with 17 bases separating them. CDR1 is LGHNA and CDR2 is YNFKEQ in the germline V gene. The chain's CDR3 is CASVFRVGSSGNTIYF. Written as DNA, the CDR3 is TGTGCCAGCGTTTTCCGAGTCGGGTCCTCTGGAAACACCATATATTTT.

This chain uses TRBV2 with TRBJ1-1; D may be TRBD1 (5 bases). V lost 3 bases, J lost 3 bases, and 11 bases lay in between. CDR3 length: 14 amino acids. Per the germline V gene, CDR1 is SNHLY and CDR2 is FYNNEI. The CDR3 DNA sequence: TGTGCCAGCAGTGATACAGGTGCGGACACTGAAGCTTTCTTT. Protein: CASSDTGADTEAFF.

This clone came up once. The chain is built from TRBV19 and TRBJ2-5, with a weak D call TRBD2 (5 bases). This CDR3 has 14 residues. V lost 2 bases, J lost 6 bases, and 13 bases lay in between. The germline gives CDR1 LNHDA, CDR2 SQIVND (reference sequence). This CDR3 reads CASSILGSGKTQYF. The CDR3 coding sequence is TGTGCCAGTAGTATACTGGGCAGCGGCAAGACCCAGTACTTC.

The chain employs TRBV4-3 and TRBJ2-1; D is unresolved. V was cut by 0 bases and J by 3 bases, with 3 bases left in between. This CDR3 has 13 residues. Germline loops: CDR1 LGHNA, CDR2 YSLEER. The DNA of the CDR3 is TGCGCCAGCAGCCAAGATAGCTACAATGAGCAGTTCTTC. It codes for CASSQDSYNEQFF.

CDR3 in amino acids: CASSPGLASYEQYF. The CDR3 DNA is TGTGCCAGCTCACCGGGGCTAGCGTCCTACGAGCAGTACTTC. The chain carries TRBV18 and TRBJ2-7; possible D gene TRBD2, 6 bases. Germline lookup yields CDR1 KGHSH and CDR2 LQKENI. This CDR3 is 14 amino acids long. Trimming took off 3 bases at V and 1 base at J, with 10 bases between the two ends.

This chain joins TRBV7-9 and TRBJ2-1; D is perhaps TRBD1 (6 bases). V was clipped by 4 bases and J by 5 bases, with 12 bases between them. Germline V gene lookup returns CDR1 SEHNR and CDR2 FQNEAQ (reference sequence). This CDR3 is 14 amino acids long. The CDR3 sequence is CASSYRDTDNEQFF. The CDR3 DNA sequence: TGTGCCAGCAGCTACCGGGACACAGACAATGAGCAGTTCTTC.

V usage is TRBV27 and J usage is TRBJ2-5; 7 bases align to TRBD2. CDR1 and CDR2 (germline): MNHEY, SMNVEV (reference sequence). There are 16 residues in the CDR3. V shed 6 bases, J shed 5 bases, and the junction held 15 bases outside the gene matches. The CDR3 sequence is CASRPLGGSVVETQYF. The CDR3 region has the DNA TGTGCCAGCAGGCCCCTCGGGGGGAGTGTTGTGGAGACCCAGTACTTC.

The J gene is TRBJ1-2, the V gene TRBV7-9; no firm D call. The germline V gene has CDR1 SEHNR and CDR2 FQNEAQ (reference sequence). The CDR3 sequence is 13 residues long. Trimming removed 3 bases at V and 3 bases at J, with 8 bases between. This CDR3 reads CASSFDFDYGYTF. The CDR3 nucleotides are TGTGCCAGCAGCTTCGACTTTGACTATGGCTACACCTTC.

The chain has TRBV18 and TRBJ2-5, with unresolved D. CDR1 and CDR2 from the germline V gene are KGHSH and LQKENI. This CDR3 is built from 13 residues. The V and J ends lost 3 bases and 1 base respectively, with 6 bases between them. The CDR3 DNA reads as TGTGCCAGCTCACCGATCAGCCAAGAGACCCAGTACTTC. Translated: CASSPISQETQYF. Based on the CDR3 plus reference TRBV18 and TRBJ2-5, the full variable domain is NAGVMQNPRHLVRRRGQEARLRCSPMKGHSHVYWYRQLPEEGLKFMVYLQKENIIDESGMPKERFSAEFPKEGPSILRIQQVVRGDSAAYFCASSPISQETQYFGPGTRLLVL.